Given below is one TCR beta chain in context. As yet, its antigen is unknown. This sample was included in a study of T cells expressing NK-cell markers. Study context: Cells sorted as CD3+CD56+NKG2C+, CD3+CD56+NKG2C- and CD3+CD56-NKG2C+ T cells supplied the TCR beta repertoires. One of eight sequenced donors was HCMV-seronegative; the other seven were seropositive. Study results and limitations: Among CD8+ T cells from about six donors, dominant NKG2C+ clonotypes accounted for about 1.0-8%. There were a handful of donors in whom these clonotypes also led the CD3+CD56-NKG2C+ fraction.

Germline values: CDR1 SNHLY, CDR2 FYNNEI. This CDR3 has 14 residues. TCRdb reprocessed the 5' RACE reads, with one entry per CDR3 protein and no DNA. This table holds about 460,000 distinct CDR3 sequences. This clonotype originated in a woman aged 45-65 years in good health. The sequenced sample consisted of blood T cells: a sorted CD56 or NKG2C T cell subset, CD4+ or CD8+ T cells, or bulk PBMC T cells (not recorded which). This sequence joins TRBV2 and TRBJ1-5; TCRdb's D gene call, TRBD1, goes unchecked for lack of DNA. The CDR3 spells CASSGQGTNQPQHF.